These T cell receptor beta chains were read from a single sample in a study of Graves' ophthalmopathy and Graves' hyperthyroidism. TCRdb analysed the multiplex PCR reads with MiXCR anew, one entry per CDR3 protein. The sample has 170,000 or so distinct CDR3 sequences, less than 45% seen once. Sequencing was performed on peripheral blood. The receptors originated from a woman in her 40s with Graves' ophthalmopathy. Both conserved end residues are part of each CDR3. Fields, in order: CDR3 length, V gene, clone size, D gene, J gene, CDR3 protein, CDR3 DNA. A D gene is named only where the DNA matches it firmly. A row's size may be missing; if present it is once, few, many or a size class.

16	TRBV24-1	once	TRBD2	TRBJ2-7	CATSDRTSGERDEQYF	TGTGCCACCAGTGATCGGACTAGCGGAGAGCGGGACGAGCAGTACTTC
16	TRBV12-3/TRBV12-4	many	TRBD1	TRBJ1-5	CASSQRQGTSNQPQHF	TGTGCCAGCAGCCAAAGACAGGGAACGAGCAATCAGCCCCAGCATTTT
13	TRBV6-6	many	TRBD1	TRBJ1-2	CASTQGGNTGYTF	TGTGCCAGCACCCAAGGGGGCAACACCGGCTACACCTTC
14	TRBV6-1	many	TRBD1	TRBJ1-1	CASSADRDLTEAFF	TGTGCCAGCAGTGCCGACAGGGACCTCACTGAAGCTTTCTTT
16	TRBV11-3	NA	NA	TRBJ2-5	CASSPPYSPGGETQYF	TGTGCCAGCAGCCCACCGTACTCCCCTGGGGGGGAGACCCAGTACTTC
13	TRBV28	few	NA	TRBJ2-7	CASSFVVIHEQYF	TGTGCCAGCAGTTTTGTAGTTATCCACGAGCAGTACTTC
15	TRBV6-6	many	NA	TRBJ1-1	CASTPPGDMNTEAFF	TGTGCCAGCACCCCCCCGGGGGATATGAACACTGAAGCTTTCTTT
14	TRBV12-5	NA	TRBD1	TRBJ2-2	CASGPGQGAGELFF	TGTGCTAGTGGTCCAGGACAGGGGGCCGGGGAGCTGTTTTTT
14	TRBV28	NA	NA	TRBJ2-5	CASSQDRSGKTQYF	TGTGCCAGCAGCCAAGACAGGTCCGGCAAGACCCAGTACTTC
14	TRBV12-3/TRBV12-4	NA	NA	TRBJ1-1	CASSFWRAGTEAFF	TGTGCCAGCAGTTTTTGGAGGGCCGGCACTGAAGCTTTCTTT
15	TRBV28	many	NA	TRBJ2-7	CASSPGTLGVYEQYF	TGTGCCAGCAGCCCGGGGACCCTGGGGGTCTACGAGCAGTACTTC
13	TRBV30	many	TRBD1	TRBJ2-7	CAWTPGQGAKQYF	TGTGCCTGGACCCCGGGGCAGGGGGCAAAGCAGTACTTC
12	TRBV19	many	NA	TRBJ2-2	CASSIQAGELFF	TGTGCCAGTAGTATTCAGGCCGGGGAGCTGTTTTTT
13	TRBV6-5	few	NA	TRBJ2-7	CASSYTASYEQYF	TGTGCCAGCAGTTATACAGCATCCTACGAGCAGTACTTC
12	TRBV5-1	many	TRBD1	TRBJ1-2	CASSTGGYGYTF	TGCGCCAGCAGCACAGGGGGCTATGGCTACACCTTC
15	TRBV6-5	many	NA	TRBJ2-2	CASSYSGTRTGELFF	TGTGCCAGCAGTTACAGTGGGACCCGCACCGGGGAGCTGTTTTTT
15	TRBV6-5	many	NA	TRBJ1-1	CASSYSRSGNTEAFF	TGTGCCAGCAGTTACAGTCGGAGCGGGAACACTGAAGCTTTCTTT
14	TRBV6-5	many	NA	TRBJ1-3	CASSSLNSGNTIYF	TGTGCCAGCAGTTCACTTAACTCTGGAAACACCATATATTTT
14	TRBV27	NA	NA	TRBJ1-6	CASSRQDSNSPLHF	TGTGCCAGCAGCAGACAGGACAGTAATTCACCCCTCCACTTT
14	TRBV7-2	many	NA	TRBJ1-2	CASSSTGPNYGYTF	TGTGCCAGCAGCTCGACAGGTCCTAACTATGGCTACACCTTC
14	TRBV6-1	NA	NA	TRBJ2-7	CASSRADRSYEQYF	TGTGCCAGCAGTCGAGCGGACCGGTCCTACGAGCAGTACTTC
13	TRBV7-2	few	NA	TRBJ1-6	CASSPTTGTPLHF	TGTGCCAGCAGCCCTACGACGGGGACACCCCTCCACTTT
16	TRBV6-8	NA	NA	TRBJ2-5	CASSRTIDSYQETQYF	TGTGCCAGCAGCCGAACGATCGACTCGTACCAAGAGACCCAGTACTTC
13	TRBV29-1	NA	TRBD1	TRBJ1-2	CSVERDRVGGYTF	TGCAGCGTTGAGAGGGACAGGGTAGGAGGCTACACCTTC
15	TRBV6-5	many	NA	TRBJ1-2	CASSYGAYDSYGYTF	TGTGCCAGCAGTTACGGGGCCTACGACTCCTATGGCTACACCTTC
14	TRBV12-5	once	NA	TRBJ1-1	CASGFDYRPSKAFF	TGTGCTAGTGGTTTCGACTATCGGCCGAGCAAAGCTTTCTTT
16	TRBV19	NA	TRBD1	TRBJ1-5	CASRRQGDNSNQPQHF	TGTGCCAGTAGGAGACAGGGGGACAATAGCAATCAGCCCCAGCATTTT
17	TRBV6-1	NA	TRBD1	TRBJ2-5	CASSPPRGQGVQETQYF	TGTGCCAGCAGCCCCCCCCGCGGACAGGGGGTCCAAGAGACCCAGTACTTC
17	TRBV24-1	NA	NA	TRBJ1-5	CATSDHTGRGWDQPQHF	TGTGCCACCAGTGATCACACAGGGAGAGGTTGGGATCAGCCCCAGCATTTT
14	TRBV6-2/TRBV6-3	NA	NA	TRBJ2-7	CASSGGGGGDEQYF	TGTGCCAGCAGTGGAGGAGGGGGTGGCGACGAGCAGTACTTC
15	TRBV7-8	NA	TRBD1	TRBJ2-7	CASSGTGTGGYEQYF	TGTGCCAGCAGCGGGACCGGGACAGGGGGCTACGAGCAGTACTTC
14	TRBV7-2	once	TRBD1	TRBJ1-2	CASSLGQYDYGYTF	TGTGCCAGCAGCTTGGGACAGTATGACTATGGCTACACCTTC
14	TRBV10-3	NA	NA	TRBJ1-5	CAISESASVEPQHF	TGTGCCATCAGTGAGTCAGCCTCCGTAGAGCCCCAGCATTTT
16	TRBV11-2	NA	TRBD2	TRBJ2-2	CASSPRGGGNTGELFF	TGTGCCAGCAGCCCCCGGGGGGGCGGGAACACCGGGGAGCTGTTTTTT
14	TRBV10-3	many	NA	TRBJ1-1	CAISGEVGNTEAFF	TGTGCCATCAGTGGGGAGGTGGGGAACACTGAAGCTTTCTTT
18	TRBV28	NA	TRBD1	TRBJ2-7	CASSSVGVGGQGIHEQYF	TGTGCCAGCAGTTCCGTTGGAGTCGGGGGACAGGGTATCCACGAGCAGTACTTC
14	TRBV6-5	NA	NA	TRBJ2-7	CASKSTATTYEQYF	TGTGCCAGCAAGTCTACAGCTACAACCTACGAGCAGTACTTC
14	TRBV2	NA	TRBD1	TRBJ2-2	CASRAATGTGELFF	TGTGCCAGCAGGGCCGCGACAGGGACCGGGGAGCTGTTTTTT
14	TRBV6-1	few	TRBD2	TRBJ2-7	CASSRTSDSYEQYF	TGTGCCAGCAGTCGGACTAGCGACTCCTACGAGCAGTACTTC
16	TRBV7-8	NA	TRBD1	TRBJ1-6	CASSFERQGVYSPLHF	TGTGCCAGCAGCTTTGAGCGGCAGGGGGTTTATTCACCCCTCCACTTT
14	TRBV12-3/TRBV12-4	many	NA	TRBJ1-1	CASSRTPLDTEAFF	TGTGCCAGCAGTAGGACTCCCCTCGACACTGAAGCTTTCTTT
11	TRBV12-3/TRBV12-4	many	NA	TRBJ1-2	CASTNLWGYTF	TGTGCCAGCACCAACCTCTGGGGCTACACCTTC
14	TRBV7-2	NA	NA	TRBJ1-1	CASRYSREGTEAFF	TGTGCCAGCAGATACAGCAGGGAGGGCACTGAAGCTTTCTTT
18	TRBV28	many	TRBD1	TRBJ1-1	CASSITAWGQGVNTEAFF	TGTGCCAGCAGTATAACTGCATGGGGACAGGGGGTGAACACTGAAGCTTTCTTT
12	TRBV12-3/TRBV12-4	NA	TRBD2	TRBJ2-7	CASSKLAYEQYF	TGTGCCAGCAGCAAACTAGCGTACGAGCAGTACTTC
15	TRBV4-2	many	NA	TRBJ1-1	CASSQEGAMNTEAFF	TGTGCCAGCAGCCAAGAAGGGGCGATGAACACTGAAGCTTTCTTT
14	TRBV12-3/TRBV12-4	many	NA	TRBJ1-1	CASRSTTRDTEAFF	TGTGCCAGCAGATCGACAACCCGGGACACTGAAGCTTTCTTT